The 16 T cell receptor beta chains reported below all come from one sample, sequenced in a study of response to subunit inactivated influenza vaccine. TCRdb re-called the RT-PCR reads through MiXCR, storing one row per CDR3 protein. The sample holds around 500,000 distinct CDR3 sequences, about a tenth seen once. The specimen comprised PBMCs from blood, sampled roughly 45 days after vaccination. Source of these receptors: a man in his forties or fifties who received an inactivated influenza vaccine.

The rearrangement uses TRBV12-3 or TRBV12-4 and TRBJ2-1; tentatively, D is TRBD2 (5 bases). V gave up 3 bases and J gave up 4 bases, with 13 bases separating them. The CDR3 has 15 residues. The CDR3 sequence is CASSFWGATYNEQFF. The CDR3 DNA follows: TGTGCCAGCAGTTTTTGGGGAGCGACTTACAATGAGCAGTTCTTC.

This clonotype was detected a few times. The rearrangement uses TRBV24-1 and TRBJ2-3; D is perhaps TRBD1 (6 bases). In germline, CDR1 is KGHDR, CDR2 SFDVKD. The CDR3 extends over 18 amino acids. Trimming removed 4 bases at V and 2 bases at J, with 21 bases between. The CDR3 nucleotides are TGTGCCACCAGTGAAAATCGCAGGGGAAGAGGACTCACAGATACGCAGTATTTT. Amino acid sequence: CATSENRRGRGLTDTQYF.

This clonotype turned up a few times. The J gene is TRBJ1-5, the V gene TRBV4-1; D possibly corresponds to TRBD1 (5 bases). With 2 bases removed from V and 6 bases from J, the gap between germline ends came to 8 bases. The CDR3 is 13 residues long. CDR1 is MGHRA, CDR2 YSYEKL, per germline. The CDR3 DNA reads TGCGCCAGCAGCCAAATTCAGGGTCAGCCCCAGCATTTT. Translated: CASSQIQGQPQHF.

V usage is TRBV7-2 and J usage is TRBJ2-3, with D perhaps being TRBD1 or TRBD2 (5 bases each). The ends were cut back, 5 bases at V and 3 bases at J, with 9 bases in the middle. This CDR3 has 13 amino acids. The germline gives CDR1 SGHTA, CDR2 FQGNSA. CDR3 loop: CASSVGRTDTQYF. CDR3 nucleotide sequence: TGTGCCAGCAGCGTGGGACGGACAGATACGCAGTATTTT.

The rearrangement links TRBV28 to TRBJ1-1, with D possibly being TRBD1 (5 bases). Trimming removed 5 bases at V and 3 bases at J, with 10 bases between. Germline V CDR1 and CDR2: MDHEN, SYDVKM. The CDR3 runs 13 residues. CDR3 nucleotide sequence: TGTGCCAGCAGTAGGGACTTCGACACTGAAGCTTTCTTT. Translation: CASSRDFDTEAFF.

This clonotype was picked up a small number of times. The chain uses TRBV7-2 and TRBJ2-1; D unresolved. Germline CDR1 is SGHTA and CDR2 is FQGNSA. The CDR3 runs to 17 residues. V gave up 1 base and J gave up 1 base, with 14 bases separating them. The CDR3 nucleotides are TGTGCCAGCAGCTTAGTACCCGCAATGGGGTCCTACAATGAGCAGTTCTTC. It specifies CASSLVPAMGSYNEQFF.

This chain connects TRBV6-5 to TRBJ2-2; TRBD1 might be the D (6 bases). Deletions cut 0 bases from V and 3 bases from J, with 14 bases between. The CDR3 has 17 amino acids. Germline CDR1 reads MNHEY; CDR2 reads SVGAGI. This CDR3 is CASSYSPGVGDTGELFF. In nucleotides, the CDR3 is TGTGCCAGCAGTTACTCACCAGGGGTCGGGGACACCGGGGAGCTGTTTTTT.

This clonotype was counted only a few times. This chain joins TRBV12-3 or TRBV12-4 and TRBJ2-1, with 12 bases that match TRBD2. The CDR3 has 15 residues. The V segment lost 5 bases and the J segment 8 bases; nucleotides outside the gene matches: 7. The CDR3, as DNA: TGTGCCAGCAGTCCTGGACTAGCGGGAAGGGATGAGCAGTTCTTC. Its translation: CASSPGLAGRDEQFF.

This clonotype was recorded at least ten times. The genes are TRBV5-5 and TRBJ2-5; D not resolved. The germline V gene has CDR1 SGHKS and CDR2 YYEKEE (reference sequence). Trimming took 3 bases from V and 5 from J, leaving 14 bases between them. The CDR3 length is 14 residues. CDR3 protein: CASSYSFPPETQYF. The DNA of the CDR3 is TGTGCCAGCAGCTACTCATTTCCACCCGAGACCCAGTACTTC.

Comment on this clonotype: Its ends do not fully match the called genes, so a read error is possible. The chain links TRBV4-2 to TRBJ2-7, with 9 bases fitting TRBD2. Germline V gene sequence: CDR1 LGHNA, CDR2 YNFKEQ. The CDR3 covers 15 residues. The CDR3 DNA sequence: TGTGCCAGCGGCCAAGAGGTGTTGACTAGCGGCGAGCAGTACTTC. Protein product: CASGQEVLTSGEQYF.

This chain connects TRBV4-1 to TRBJ1-1; D gene uncertain. The CDR3 is 13 amino acids. Trimming cost V 8 bases and J 0 bases, with 10 bases left between them. The germline gives CDR1 MGHRA, CDR2 YSYEKL. The chain's CDR3 is CASRRVVNTEAFF. DNA for the CDR3: TGCGCCAGCCGGAGGGTGGTGAACACTGAAGCTTTCTTT.

This chain connects TRBV30 to TRBJ2-5; 11 bases are a match to TRBD2. CDR3 length: 17 residues. Looked up from germline, CDR1 is GTSNPN and CDR2 is SVGIG (reference sequence). V was pared by 0 bases and J by 2 bases, with 8 bases of the junction left unmatched. CDR3 coding DNA: TGTGCCTGGAGTGTTTCCCGGACTAGCGGGTTGCAAGAGACCCAGTACTTC. Translation: CAWSVSRTSGLQETQYF.

This clonotype was counted a few times. The chain has TRBV10-3 and TRBJ1-6; TRBD1 might be the D (6 bases). Germline CDR1 ENHRY, CDR2 SYGVKD. The CDR3 extends over 16 amino acids. The germline V and J ends were trimmed by 3 bases and 3 bases, with 12 bases remaining between them. The DNA for the CDR3 is TGTGCCATCAGTGATGGGGGGGGCGGCTATAATTCACCCCTCCACTTT. Protein sequence: CAISDGGGGYNSPLHF.

The chain has TRBV5-6 and TRBJ2-7; tentative D call: TRBD1 (5 bases). V was shortened by 4 bases and J by 6 bases, with 17 bases between the two germline ends. The CDR3 totals 14 residues. Looked up from germline, CDR1 is SGHDT and CDR2 is YYEEEE. As DNA, the CDR3 is TGTGCCAGCAGCCAGGACCCCCTAGGGGCCGAGCAGTACTTC. Amino acids: CASSQDPLGAEQYF.

This chain connects TRBV10-2 to TRBJ2-7; TRBD1 is a possible D gene (5 bases). The V and J ends lost 2 bases and 2 bases respectively, with 13 bases between them. The CDR3 has 15 amino acids. The V gene's germline CDR1 is WSHSY and CDR2 SAAADI. CDR3 residues: CASSETGSGPYEQYF. The CDR3 DNA sequence: TGCGCCAGCAGTGAGACAGGATCGGGTCCCTACGAGCAGTACTTC.

This clonotype has just a few counts. The chain uses TRBV6-5 and TRBJ1-4; TRBD1 might be the D (5 bases). The CDR3 runs 11 residues. Germline CDR1 reads MNHEY; CDR2 reads SVGAGI. V shed 8 bases and J shed 8 bases, with 9 bases lying between them. As DNA, the CDR3 is TGTGCCAGCGGGCAGGGAGAAAAACTGTTTTTT. Encoded protein: CASGQGEKLFF.